This TCR beta chain was sequenced during a study of CD8+CD57+ T cells in acquired aplastic anemia. Study-level results: Overlapping CD8+ CDR3 repertoires of patients and controls contained approximately 29 shared sequences.

By flow cytometry, patients selected for sequencing had shown an expansion of CD8+CD57+ cells. Genomic DNA templated the TCR beta VDJ and CDR3 profiling. TCRdb used MiXCR to reprocess the reads, holding one entry per CDR3 protein. The table shows about 200,000 distinct CDR3 sequences, with about 62% occurring only once. After removal of 5 bases from V and 6 bases from J, the junction contained 4 bases not matched to a gene. Germline CDR1 reads SGHRS; CDR2 reads YFSETQ. The CDR3 is 13 residues long. As for this clonotype: The target antigen is unknown.

The rearrangement uses TRBV5-1 and TRBJ2-3; 9 nucleotides align to TRBD1. The TCR originated in a human donor with aplastic anemia. The sample was sorted CD4+, CD8+, or CD8+CD57+ T cells (not recorded which) from PBMCs. The CDR3 region is CASRSGQGDTQYF. The CDR3 DNA sequence: TGCGCCAGCAGGTCCGGACAGGGGGATACGCAGTATTTT.